These T cell receptor beta chains were read from a single sample in a study of vaccination and CD4 T cells after COVID-19. No antigen is known for these receptors. TCRdb re-called the PCR reads through MiXCR, storing one row per CDR3 protein. This repertoire shows several thousand distinct CDR3 sequences, about 42% found once; its top ten account for 10% to 15%. The sequenced material came from CD4+ T cells from blood, cultured in vitro. Source of these receptors: a human donor in good health. Both conserved end residues are part of each CDR3. D genes are given only for firm matches. Where a row states a size, it is once, few, many or the class of an expanded clone; other rows omit it.

V,J,size,D,DNA,CDR3
TRBV7-2,TRBJ2-1,medium-sized,.,TGTGCCAGCAGCCTAGGTGGGGTGTGGGTGTCCTCCTACAATGAGCAGTTCTTC,CASSLGGVWVSSYNEQFF
TRBV20-1,TRBJ2-7,.,.,TGCAGTGCTACACTTCCGTTGGTAGCGCCCTACGAGCAGTACTTC,CSATLPLVAPYEQYF
TRBV20-1,TRBJ2-3,.,TRBD2,TGCAGTGCTAGAGGGCAACTTGGCGGGGGGGCCGGAGCAGATACGCAGTATTTT,CSARGQLGGGAGADTQYF
TRBV25-1,TRBJ1-6,.,TRBD1,TGTGCCAGCAGTTTTGCCTTCAGGGGGCAAAAGGATTCACCCCTCCACTTT,CASSFAFRGQKDSPLHF
TRBV5-3,TRBJ1-1,.,.,TGTGCCAGAAGCTTGATCCTTTGGAGTGGGTACGACACTGAAGCTTTCTTT,CARSLILWSGYDTEAFF
TRBV7-2,TRBJ2-7,.,.,TGTGCCAGCAGCCTCCTCGACGAATCCTACGAGCAGTACTTC,CASSLLDESYEQYF
TRBV20-1,TRBJ2-1,few,.,TGCAGTGCACCGATGGGAGCTTCCTCCTACAATGAGCAGTTCTTC,CSAPMGASSYNEQFF
TRBV19,TRBJ1-2,few,.,TGTGCCAGTACTCCCTTTGGAAACTATGGCTACACCTTC,CASTPFGNYGYTF
TRBV10-1,TRBJ1-1,few,.,TGCGCCAGCAGTGAGTCGGCATTGAACACTGAAGCTTTCTTT,CASSESALNTEAFF
TRBV28,TRBJ1-5,.,.,TGTGCCAGCAATCCCGACAATAGCAATCAGCCCCAGCATTTT,CASNPDNSNQPQHF
TRBV19,TRBJ2-5,few,TRBD2,TGTGCCAGTAGTCAATACTGGACTAGCGGGCAAGAGACCCAGTACTTC,CASSQYWTSGQETQYF
TRBV20-1,TRBJ1-1,few,.,TGCAGTGCTAAGACTCCGAGGGCGAAATCCACTGAAGCTTTCTTT,CSAKTPRAKSTEAFF
TRBV6-5,TRBJ1-5,few,.,TGTGCCAGCAGTTATCTGGGCGCAGCCGGCGTGTCTAGTAGCAATCAGCCCCAGCATTTT,CASSYLGAAGVSSSNQPQHF
TRBV19,TRBJ2-7,.,TRBD2,TGTGCCAGTAGACCAGCGGGGAACAGCTACGAGCAGTACTTC,CASRPAGNSYEQYF
TRBV20-1,TRBJ1-1,.,.,TGCAGTGCTACCCCTAGGGGGGCCGGTGGTGCTTTCTTT,CSATPRGAGGAFF
TRBV19,TRBJ1-5,few,TRBD1,TGTGCCAGTAGTACCCGACAGGGAGGTGGTCAGCCCCAGCATTTT,CASSTRQGGGQPQHF
TRBV24-1,TRBJ2-5,.,TRBD1,TGTGCCACCAGCGAAGACAGGGAGCGGGAGACCCAGTACTTC,CATSEDRERETQYF
TRBV7-2,TRBJ1-2,large,TRBD1,TGTGCCAGCAGCCAGGACAGGGGGCTTGGTGGCTACACCTTC,CASSQDRGLGGYTF
TRBV5-1,TRBJ1-2,.,TRBD1,TGCGCCAGCAGCTCCCAAGTGACAGGGGGCAGTTATGGCTACACCTTC,CASSSQVTGGSYGYTF
TRBV20-1,TRBJ2-5,few,TRBD2,TGCAGTGCTGGGATTTTAGCGGGAGGTCCTCGGGAGACCCAGTACTTC,CSAGILAGGPRETQYF
TRBV7-2,TRBJ2-5,.,TRBD2,TGTGCCAGCAGCTTAGCCGGGCCGGGGGGGGAGACCCAGTACTTC,CASSLAGPGGETQYF
TRBV7-2,TRBJ2-1,.,TRBD2,TGTGCCAGCAGCTGGACTAGAGGGAATGAGCAGTTCTTC,CASSWTRGNEQFF
TRBV11-2,TRBJ2-3,.,TRBD2,TGTGCCAGCAGCCAGGGCCAGCGGGGGTTGCATACGCAGTATTTT,CASSQGQRGLHTQYF
TRBV5-1,TRBJ1-2,few,.,TGCGCCAGCAGCGCCGGAACCTATGGCTACACCTTC,CASSAGTYGYTF
TRBV5-1,TRBJ2-2,.,TRBD1,TGCGCCAGCAGCTTGGCGGACAGGGGGCCCCCGAACACCGGGGAGCTGTTTTTT,CASSLADRGPPNTGELFF
TRBV12-3/TRBV12-4,TRBJ2-5,.,.,TGTGCCAGCAGTTTGGTGGAGACCCAGTACTTC,CASSLVETQYF
TRBV6-2/TRBV6-3,TRBJ2-7,.,.,TGTGCCAGCAGTTACCCCATTGGCGAGCAGTACTTC,CASSYPIGEQYF
TRBV6-1,TRBJ1-1,few,.,TGTGCCAGCAGACCAACCTCGGTAGGGAGGGACACTGAAGCTTTCTTT,CASRPTSVGRDTEAFF
TRBV4-1,TRBJ1-2,.,.,TGCGCCAGCACTACAAAGCCGGGGGCCCCAGCTAACTATGGCTACACCTTC,CASTTKPGAPANYGYTF
TRBV28,TRBJ1-5,.,.,TGTGCCAGCTATGGGGGAACAGTCTATCAGCCCCAGCATTTT,CASYGGTVYQPQHF
TRBV6-1,TRBJ1-2,.,TRBD1,TGTGCCAGCAAGACCGGGACAGCCTATGGCTACACCTTC,CASKTGTAYGYTF
TRBV19,TRBJ1-1,few,.,TGTGCCAGTAGTCTGAACAGGAACACTGAAGCTTTCTTT,CASSLNRNTEAFF
TRBV20-1,TRBJ1-1,.,.,TGCAGTGCCGCGAGGGGTTTGAACACTGAAGCTTTCTTT,CSAARGLNTEAFF
TRBV20-1,TRBJ2-7,.,TRBD1,TGCAGTGCTAGCCGCTCGGGACAGGGAACCCACGAGCAGTACTTC,CSASRSGQGTHEQYF
TRBV15,TRBJ1-6,.,.,TGTGCCACCAGCAGAGTTCCCCGCAGTACCGGCAATTCACCCCTCCACTTT,CATSRVPRSTGNSPLHF
TRBV27,TRBJ2-3,.,TRBD2,TGTGCCAGCAGTTTATACGGGACTAGCGGGGGTAGTTTCACAGATACGCAGTATTTT,CASSLYGTSGGSFTDTQYF
TRBV15,TRBJ1-2,few,TRBD1,TGTGCCACCAGCAAGGGGGCGGCAGACCTAGAGGGCTACACCTTC,CATSKGAADLEGYTF
TRBV2,TRBJ1-2,few,.,TGTGCCAGCAGGCCTGACGAGAGGGGATATGGCTACACCTTC,CASRPDERGYGYTF
TRBV6-1,TRBJ1-3,.,.,TGTGCCAGCAGGGGGTTCGGGTCTGGAAACACCATATATTTT,CASRGFGSGNTIYF
TRBV7-8,TRBJ1-6,.,TRBD1,TGTGCCAGCAGCCCACCGACAGGGGGTAATTCACCCCTCCACTTT,CASSPPTGGNSPLHF
TRBV7-9,TRBJ1-2,.,.,TGTGCCAGCAGCTTATTGACAGGCGACGGCTACACCTTC,CASSLLTGDGYTF
TRBV7-9,TRBJ1-1,.,.,TGTGCCAGCAGCCCCCTTCGGGGGGCAGGCACTGAAGCTTTCTTT,CASSPLRGAGTEAFF
TRBV29-1,TRBJ1-1,.,.,TGCAGCGGGGAAATGGGGGTGGGTGAAGCTTTCTTT,CSGEMGVGEAFF
TRBV5-6,TRBJ1-1,.,.,TGTGCCAGCAGCTTCCAGGGGAACACTGAAGCTTTCTTT,CASSFQGNTEAFF
TRBV6-1,TRBJ2-7,.,TRBD1,TGTGCCATCAGTACAGGGACAGGCTCCTACGAGCAGTACTTC,CAISTGTGSYEQYF
TRBV6-1,TRBJ2-3,once,TRBD2,TGTGCCAGCAGCGGACGGACTAGCGGTGTCACAGATACGCAGTATTTT,CASSGRTSGVTDTQYF
TRBV11-3,TRBJ2-1,.,TRBD2,TGTGCCAGCAGCTTAGGAAGGCGGGAGGACCCAGGCAATGAGCAGTTCTTC,CASSLGRREDPGNEQFF
TRBV7-9,TRBJ2-1,.,TRBD2,TGTGCCAGCAGCTCGTACGGGGGGTTTGAGCAGTTCTTC,CASSSYGGFEQFF
TRBV20-1,TRBJ2-4,.,TRBD2,TGCAGTGCGAAAACCCCGGGGGGCAAAAACATTCAGTACTTC,CSAKTPGGKNIQYF
TRBV7-9,TRBJ1-2,.,.,TGTGCCAGCAGCTTAGCGCTCGGGGGGGCCGGCTATGGCTACACCTTC,CASSLALGGAGYGYTF
TRBV24-1,TRBJ1-5,.,TRBD1,TGTGCCACCAGTGATGATAGACAGGGGGGCCAGCCCCAGCATTTT,CATSDDRQGGQPQHF
TRBV20-1,TRBJ1-2,.,.,TGCAGTGCTAGAGACGAGATAACAGGGAACATCGGTGTCTATGGCTACACCTTC,CSARDEITGNIGVYGYTF
TRBV4-3,TRBJ1-2,.,TRBD1,TGCGCCAGCAGCCAAGACTACAGGGGGCATAATGGCTACACCTTC,CASSQDYRGHNGYTF
TRBV5-8,TRBJ2-3,few,.,TGTGCCAGCAGCTTTGTGACAGGAGGGGTTGGCACAGATACGCAGTATTTT,CASSFVTGGVGTDTQYF
TRBV7-9,TRBJ2-7,.,.,TGTGCCAGCAGCTTAGCAGTCGGTGTAATCGGTGAGCAGTACTTC,CASSLAVGVIGEQYF